This T cell receptor beta chain is drawn from a study of T cells in localized non-small cell lung cancer. Libraries were prepared by immunoSEQ multiplex PCR; TCRdb keeps only in-frame clonotypes and omits some of them. The top ten hold 1.1% of the sample, which has around 25,000 clones, roughly nine tenths seen once. The CDR3 sequence is 15 residues long. The V gene lost 1 base and the J gene lost 0 bases, with 7 bases spanning the gap. Germline V gives CDR1 MNHEY, CDR2 SVGAGI. Sequencing was performed on peripheral blood, taken before any cancer treatment. The chain uses TRBV6-5 and TRBJ1-3; weak D call: TRBD1 (5 bases). This clonotype was obtained from a woman between 35 and 75 years old with stage I lung adenocarcinoma. This CDR3 reads CASSYWGSSGNTIYF. For the CDR3, the DNA is TGTGCCAGCAGTTACTGGGGGAGCTCTGGAAACACCATATATTTT.